The 21 T cell receptor beta chains reported below all come from one sample, sequenced in a study of PD-L1 blockade in urothelial cancer. Assay used: immunoSEQ multiplex PCR; TCRdb lists only in-frame clones, some missing. The repertoire holds approximately 65,000 clones, 85% to 90% seen once, with roughly 3.3% in the top ten. The material sequenced was PBMCs, taken around atezolizumab (anti-PD-L1) treatment. These receptors all stem from a man aged 60 to 69 with urothelial cancer.

This sequence joins TRBV4-1 and TRBJ2-1; D ambiguous. Trimming took 4 bases from V and 9 from J, leaving 13 bases between them. CDR3 size: 13 residues. CDR1 MGHRA and CDR2 YSYEKL come from the germline V gene. In DNA, the CDR3 is TGCGCCAGCAGCCTGAGACTTAGACGTGAGCAGTTCTTC. Protein sequence: CASSLRLRREQFF.

The J gene is TRBJ2-5, the V gene TRBV5-1, with TRBD2 matching 16 bases. The CDR3 is 18 amino acids. J was trimmed by 5 bases and V by 5 bases; bases with no gene match: 12. CDR1 is SGHRS, CDR2 YFSETQ, per germline. CDR3 residues: CASRPGLAGGPRGETQYF. The CDR3, as DNA: TGCGCCAGCAGACCGGGACTAGCGGGGGGGCCCCGGGGGGAGACCCAGTACTTC.

The chain combines TRBV29-1 with TRBJ2-7; D perhaps matches TRBD2 (6 bases). Germline CDR1 SQVTM, CDR2 ANQGSEA. This CDR3 has 12 residues. Trimming removed 6 bases at V and 2 bases at J, with 11 bases between. The CDR3 DNA sequence: TGCAGCGTGGAGGGGTCGCCCTACGAGCAGTACTTC. The encoded protein is CSVEGSPYEQYF.

The CDR3 region has the DNA TGTGCCAGCAGCCCCTCTCTAGCCGGCGGGGAGCTGTTTTTT. It encodes CASSPSLAGGELFF. V and J are TRBV7-3 and TRBJ2-2, with D possibly matching TRBD2 (5 bases). CDR1 SGHTA and CDR2 FQGTGA come from the germline V gene. The CDR3 totals 14 residues. The V gene lost 5 bases and the J gene lost 7 bases, with 14 bases spanning the gap.

This chain connects TRBV6-1 to TRBJ2-1; TRBD1 might be the D (6 bases). Trimming removed 8 bases from V and 3 bases from J, with 17 bases in between. The CDR3 covers 15 residues. CDR1 is MNHNS, CDR2 SASEGT, per germline. The CDR3 DNA follows: TGTGCCAGCGGCCCCAGTAAAGGGGGCTACAATGAGCAGTTCTTC. As protein: CASGPSKGGYNEQFF.

V gene TRBV5-1 combines with J gene TRBJ2-1; D gene ambiguous. Germline V lookup: CDR1 SGHRS, CDR2 YFSETQ. V lost 6 bases to trimming and J lost 2 bases, with 12 bases between them. This CDR3 region has 14 residues. CDR3 DNA sequence: TGCGCCAGCAACCCTTTAGACACCTACAATGAGCAGTTCTTC. Protein product: CASNPLDTYNEQFF.

The chain couples TRBV4-2 to TRBJ1-3; 9 nucleotides line up with TRBD1. The ends lost 5 bases at V and 4 bases at J; junction bases unmatched: 3. This CDR3 contains 14 residues. CDR1 and CDR2 (germline): LGHNA, YNFKEQ. The CDR3 bases are TGTGCCAGCAGCACACAGGGGGCAGGAAACACCATATATTTT. Its translation is CASSTQGAGNTIYF.

The rearrangement joins TRBV9 to TRBJ2-7; 9 positions match TRBD1. V shed 4 bases, J shed 6 bases, and the junction held 2 bases outside the gene matches. The germline V gene encodes CDR1 SGDLS and CDR2 YYNGEE. The CDR3 covers 12 residues. The CDR3 protein is CASSPDRGEQYF. CDR3 sequence (DNA): TGTGCCAGCAGCCCGGACAGGGGCGAGCAGTACTTC.

The chain is built from TRBV5-8 and TRBJ2-1; possibly TRBD2 for D (7 bases). V was trimmed by 3 bases and J by 3 bases, leaving 10 bases between them. CDR1 is SGHTS and CDR2 is YDEGEE in the germline V gene. CDR3 size: 14 residues. CDR3 DNA sequence: TGTGCCAGCAGCTCGGGGGGCCGCTACAATGAGCAGTTCTTC. It yields the protein CASSSGGRYNEQFF.

This clone has just one count. The V gene is TRBV28, the J gene TRBJ2-1; perhaps TRBD2 as D (5 bases). Per the germline V gene, CDR1 is MDHEN and CDR2 is SYDVKM. The CDR3 has 12 amino acids. The ends were cut back, 6 bases at V and 10 bases at J, with 13 bases in the middle. The CDR3 is CASRTGITEQFF. The CDR3 bases are TGTGCCAGCAGGACCGGGATCACGGAGCAGTTCTTC.

The chain joins TRBV11-3 to TRBJ1-2, with 7 nucleotides matching TRBD1. Germline CDR1 and CDR2: SGHNT and YENEEA. CDR3 size: 13 residues. V was clipped by 5 bases and J by 6 bases; unmatched bases: 6. The CDR3 sequence is CASSNRQGDGYTF. The CDR3 nucleotides read TGTGCCAGCAGCAATCGACAGGGCGATGGCTACACCTTC.

This chain links TRBV5-6 with TRBJ1-6; TRBD1 might be the D (6 bases). In germline, CDR1 is SGHDT, CDR2 YYEEEE. The V and J ends lost 4 bases and 0 bases respectively, with 11 bases between them. The CDR3 has 16 amino acids. CDR3: CASSGTGSSYNSPLHF. The CDR3 DNA is TGTGCCAGCAGCGGAACAGGGAGCTCCTATAATTCACCCCTCCACTTT.

This clone has only one observation. The chain links TRBV5-1 to TRBJ2-1; 9 nucleotides align to TRBD2. The V segment lost 1 base and the J segment 10 bases; nucleotides outside the gene matches: 15. Looked up from germline, CDR1 is SGHRS and CDR2 is YFSETQ. This CDR3 region has 17 residues. The CDR3 protein is CASSLYMSASGIREQFF. DNA for the CDR3: TGCGCCAGCAGCTTGTATATGTCGGCTAGCGGGATACGAGAGCAGTTCTTC.

This chain uses TRBV9 with TRBJ2-1, with 13 bases that match TRBD2. The CDR3 consists of 17 residues. Germline CDR1 is SGDLS and CDR2 is YYNGEE. V gave up 4 bases and J gave up 7 bases; unmatched junction bases: 11. CDR3 sequence: CASSPRTGTSGVNEQFF. The CDR3 DNA reads TGTGCCAGCAGCCCGCGAACAGGGACTAGCGGGGTGAATGAGCAGTTCTTC.

The chain links TRBV7-9 to TRBJ2-3; 7 bases are a match to TRBD2. The germline V gene encodes CDR1 SEHNR and CDR2 FQNEAQ (reference sequence). The CDR3 contains 17 residues. V lost 2 bases to trimming and J lost 2 bases; unmatched junction nucleotides: 10. Here the CDR3 DNA reads TGTGCCAGCAGCTTAATCACCGGGACTACCTACACAGATACGCAGTATTTT. This sequence encodes CASSLITGTTYTDTQYF.

The chain combines TRBV29-1 with TRBJ2-3, with TRBD2 matching over 13 bases. V was pared by 7 bases and J by 3 bases, with 10 bases of the junction left unmatched. The CDR3 totals 16 residues. Germline CDR1 and CDR2: SQVTM and ANQGSEA. CDR3 residues: CSGDGLAGDSTDTQYF. CDR3 in DNA: TGCAGCGGCGACGGACTAGCGGGGGACTCGACAGATACGCAGTATTTT.

The chain recombines TRBV30 with TRBJ2-5; TRBD1 matches at 7 bases. The CDR3 runs 17 residues. V gave up 2 bases and J gave up 5 bases; unmatched junction bases: 17. In germline, CDR1 is GTSNPN, CDR2 SVGIG (reference sequence). The chain's CDR3 is CAWSLPTETGNAETQYF. The CDR3 DNA follows: TGTGCCTGGAGTCTCCCTACCGAGACAGGGAACGCGGAGACCCAGTACTTC.

The rearrangement joins TRBV7-2 to TRBJ2-3; 11 positions agree with TRBD2. This CDR3 is built from 16 residues. The V gene's germline CDR1 is SGHTA and CDR2 FQGNSA. The ends lost 1 base at V and 2 bases at J; junction bases unmatched: 2. In DNA, the CDR3 is TGTGCCAGCAGCTTAGGACTAGCGGGGAACACAGATACGCAGTATTTT. Protein: CASSLGLAGNTDTQYF.

The J gene is TRBJ1-2, the V gene TRBV9; the D is unclear. The CDR3 extends over 12 amino acids. Trimming left V 3 bases short and J 0 bases short, with 3 bases between. Germline loops: CDR1 SGDLS, CDR2 YYNGEE. CDR3 nucleotides: TGTGCCAGCAGCGAGCCTAACTATGGCTACACCTTC. Translating it yields CASSEPNYGYTF. Supplemented by reference TRBV9 and TRBJ1-2, the full variable domain reads DSGVTQTPKHLITATGQRVTLRCSPRSGDLSVYWYQQSLDQGLQFLIQYYNGEERAKGNILERFSAQQFPDLHSELNLSSLELGDSALYFCASSEPNYGYTFGSGTRLTVV.

CDR3: CASSVGTKQETQYF. The CDR3, as DNA: TGTGCCAGCAGCGTAGGGACTAAACAAGAGACCCAGTACTTC. This sequence joins TRBV9 and TRBJ2-5, with D possibly TRBD2 on 6 matching bases. CDR1 is SGDLS, CDR2 YYNGEE, per germline. V lost 0 bases to trimming and J lost 2 bases, with 8 bases between them. The CDR3 is 14 amino acids.

The chain recombines TRBV6-5 with TRBJ2-1; possibly TRBD2 for D (6 bases). Germline-derived CDR1 and CDR2 are MNHEY and SVGAGI. The CDR3 covers 15 residues. V was shortened by 5 bases and J by 3 bases, with 14 bases between the two germline ends. The CDR3 bases are TGTGCCAGCAGTGCTAGCGTGGGAGGCTACAATGAGCAGTTCTTC. Translation: CASSASVGGYNEQFF.